These 25 T cell receptor beta chains originate from one sample sequenced in a study of shared clonotypes between healthy human individuals. The assay was immunoSEQ multiplex PCR, and TCRdb's table has in-frame clones only and misses some. This sample carries some 1,100,000 clones, around 78% of them seen once, and the ten largest clones take roughly 0.56%. The sample consisted of memory CD4+ T cells from PBMCs. Subset specified: CD45RA-negative fraction. Every receptor here comes from a man younger than 30 in good health. Some clones in this sample may be carry-over from other donors' samples.

The rearrangement uses TRBV7-3 and TRBJ2-1; 9 nucleotides line up with TRBD2. The V gene's germline CDR1 is SGHTA and CDR2 FQGTGA. With V trimmed by 2 bases and J by 3 bases, 8 bases remained unmatched. The CDR3 sequence is 17 residues long. The CDR3 loop reads CASSLDPRGGDYNEQFF. Here the CDR3 DNA reads TGTGCCAGCAGCTTAGACCCGCGGGGGGGAGACTACAATGAGCAGTTCTTC.

The chain employs TRBV27 and TRBJ2-1, with 7 bases identical to TRBD2. CDR3 length: 15 residues. V shed 6 bases, J shed 4 bases, and the junction held 9 bases outside the gene matches. The germline V gene has CDR1 MNHEY and CDR2 SMNVEV (reference sequence). This CDR3 is CASRWAGDGYNEQFF. For the CDR3, the DNA is TGTGCCAGCAGATGGGCGGGAGACGGTTACAATGAGCAGTTCTTC.

This chain connects TRBV18 to TRBJ2-2, with D unclear. Germline CDR1 and CDR2: KGHSH and LQKENI. The CDR3 contains 16 residues. V lost 0 bases and J 4 bases, leaving 12 bases between the germline ends. The CDR3 nucleotides are TGTGCCAGCTCACCACCGACACTGAGAAGCACCGGGGAGCTGTTTTTT. This translates into CASSPPTLRSTGELFF.

The rearrangement uses TRBV2 and TRBJ1-6, with TRBD1 matching over 8 bases. V lost 6 bases to trimming and J lost 8 bases; unmatched junction nucleotides: 9. Germline V gives CDR1 SNHLY, CDR2 FYNNEI. The CDR3 is 15 residues long. CDR3 residues: CASRPRTGLDSPLHF. CDR3 nucleotides: TGTGCCAGCAGACCCCGGACAGGGCTAGATTCACCCCTCCACTTT.

The CDR3 loop is CASSEGIRSGNTIYF. The CDR3 DNA sequence: TGTGCCAGCAGTGAAGGGATAAGATCTGGAAACACCATATATTTT. This chain connects TRBV2 to TRBJ1-3; D is unresolved. The CDR3 totals 15 residues. The germline V gene encodes CDR1 SNHLY and CDR2 FYNNEI. Trimming took 1 base from V and 1 from J, leaving 8 bases between them. The whole variable domain, remainder taken from reference TRBV2 and TRBJ1-3, is EPEVTQTPSHQVTQMGQEVILRCVPISNHLYFYWYRQILGQKVEFLVSFYNNEISEKSEIFDDQFSVERPDGSNFTLKIRSTKLEDSAMYFCASSEGIRSGNTIYFGEGSWLTVV.

The chain has TRBV27 and TRBJ2-3; D unresolved. The CDR3 extends over 14 amino acids. Per the germline V gene, CDR1 is MNHEY and CDR2 is SMNVEV (reference sequence). The V end lost 0 bases, the J end lost 2 bases, and 6 bases lay between the germline ends. The CDR3 loop reads CASSLSSTTDTQYF. The CDR3 DNA is TGTGCCAGCAGTTTATCATCAACCACAGATACGCAGTATTTT.

The sample holds a few counts of this clone. The J gene is TRBJ2-5, the V gene TRBV4-3; no firm D call. This CDR3 spans 13 amino acids. V was cut by 0 bases and J by 2 bases, with 4 bases left in between. From germline, CDR1 is LGHNA and CDR2 YSLEER. Written as DNA, the CDR3 is TGCGCCAGCAGCCAAGACACACAAGAGACCCAGTACTTC. Translation: CASSQDTQETQYF.

The rearrangement joins TRBV13 to TRBJ1-1; 10 bases are shared with TRBD1. Germline V gene data show CDR1 as PRHDT and CDR2 as FYEKMQ (reference sequence). The CDR3 has 18 residues. With V trimmed by 5 bases and J by 6 bases, 18 bases remained unmatched. CDR3 coding DNA: TGTGCCAGCAGCACCGTCCGGGACAGGGGCGCGCGACGTCCTGAAGCTTTCTTT. Translated, it gives CASSTVRDRGARRPEAFF.

The V call is TRBV4-3, the J call TRBJ2-2; tentatively, D is TRBD1 (5 bases). This CDR3 region has 18 residues. CDR1 LGHNA and CDR2 YSLEER come from the germline V gene. V dropped 0 bases and J dropped 6 bases, with 20 bases sitting between them. This CDR3 reads CASSQDAAPQGWPGELFF. The CDR3 DNA is TGCGCCAGCAGCCAAGATGCGGCCCCCCAGGGTTGGCCCGGGGAGCTGTTTTTT.

The genes are TRBV5-4 and TRBJ2-7; TRBD2 agrees at 8 bases. V was clipped by 3 bases and J by 3 bases; unmatched bases: 5. The CDR3 spans 14 residues. Germline V lookup: CDR1 SGHNT, CDR2 YYREEE (reference sequence). The CDR3 nucleotides are TGTGCCAGCAGCTCACGGACTAGCAGCTACGAGCAGTACTTC. This translates into CASSSRTSSYEQYF.

The chain has TRBV5-1 and TRBJ2-6; D ambiguous. The CDR3 sequence is 15 residues long. The ends were cut back, 0 bases at V and 8 bases at J, with 12 bases in the middle. The germline V gene has CDR1 SGHRS and CDR2 YFSETQ. The CDR3 DNA follows: TGCGCCAGCAGCTTGGGGGCATCCGTTACCAACGTCCTGACTTTC. Residues: CASSLGASVTNVLTF.

The chain employs TRBV28 and TRBJ2-7, with unresolved D. Trimming shortened V by 0 bases and J by 5 bases, and 5 bases separated the two germline ends. Germline CDR1 and CDR2: MDHEN and SYDVKM. The CDR3 has 12 residues. The chain's CDR3 is CASSLWPHEQYF. The CDR3 DNA sequence: TGTGCCAGCAGTTTATGGCCCCACGAGCAGTACTTC.

The rearrangement uses TRBV19 and TRBJ1-5; TRBD1 might be the D (6 bases). This CDR3 region has 13 residues. Trimming cost V 6 bases and J 6 bases, with 12 bases left between them. The germline V gene has CDR1 LNHDA and CDR2 SQIVND (reference sequence). CDR3 loop: CASRGTGFQPQHF. CDR3 DNA: TGTGCCAGTAGAGGAACAGGGTTTCAGCCCCAGCATTTT.

The CDR3 bases are TGTGCCAGCAGTTATAACCCAGGAGAGACCCAGTACTTC. Protein: CASSYNPGETQYF. The rearrangement uses TRBV6-5 and TRBJ2-5; D not certain. CDR3 length: 13 amino acids. Germline V lookup: CDR1 MNHEY, CDR2 SVGAGI. Trimming shortened V by 3 bases and J by 4 bases, and 9 bases separated the two germline ends.

J is TRBJ2-2 and V is TRBV15, with D uncertain. The CDR3 covers 13 residues. V lost 2 bases to trimming and J lost 6 bases, with 7 bases between them. CDR1 is LNHNV and CDR2 is YYDKDF in the germline V gene (reference sequence). CDR3 nucleotide sequence: TGTGCCACCAGCAGACCTTCGTCCGGGGAGCTGTTTTTT. Protein sequence: CATSRPSSGELFF. The variable domain in full, with the rest retrieved from reference TRBV15 and TRBJ2-2, is DAMVIQNPRYQVTQFGKPVTLSCSQTLNHNVMYWYQQKSSQAPKLLFHYYDKDFNNEADTPDNFQSRRPNTSFCFLDIRSPGLGDTAMYLCATSRPSSGELFFGEGSRLTVL.

This chain joins TRBV7-3 and TRBJ2-3; 7 positions match TRBD1. The CDR3 consists of 15 residues. V shed 2 bases and J 5 bases; nucleotides not matched to a gene: 7. Germline V lookup: CDR1 SGHTA, CDR2 FQGTGA. The chain's CDR3 is CASSLGSGQQDTQYF. The CDR3 coding sequence is TGTGCCAGCAGCTTAGGTTCGGGACAGCAAGATACGCAGTATTTT.

The chain couples TRBV5-1 to TRBJ2-3, with 9 bases that match TRBD1. V shed 4 bases, J shed 0 bases, and the junction held 9 bases outside the gene matches. Germline V lookup: CDR1 SGHRS, CDR2 YFSETQ. The CDR3 consists of 17 residues. The CDR3 DNA sequence: TGCGCCAGCAGCCCTCGGGACAGGGCTCTCAGCACAGATACGCAGTATTTT. Residues: CASSPRDRALSTDTQYF.

The chain carries TRBV10-3 and TRBJ1-4; TRBD1 agrees at 7 bases. The junction had 8 bases not matched to a gene; V was cut back by 4 bases and J by 3 bases. The CDR3 is 16 amino acids. Germline V gene data show CDR1 as ENHRY and CDR2 as SYGVKD. The CDR3 sequence is CAISAAPGQPNEKLFF. CDR3 DNA sequence: TGTGCCATCAGTGCAGCTCCGGGACAGCCTAATGAAAAACTGTTTTTT.

This sequence joins TRBV28 and TRBJ1-2, with D unclear. Germline V CDR1 and CDR2: MDHEN, SYDVKM. The CDR3 sequence is 14 residues long. The V end was cut by 2 bases, the J end by 5 bases, with 12 bases between. CDR3 loop: CASSLKQFGYGYTF. CDR3 in DNA: TGTGCCAGCAGTTTAAAGCAGTTTGGATATGGCTACACCTTC.

This clone has more than one count but fewer than ten. The chain couples TRBV18 to TRBJ1-3, with D possibly TRBD1 on 5 matching bases. With 0 bases removed from V and 9 bases from J, the gap between germline ends came to 12 bases. This CDR3 is built from 14 residues. Germline V gene data show CDR1 as KGHSH and CDR2 as LQKENI. Written as DNA, the CDR3 is TGTGCCAGCTCACCACCGGGTCGGGGCGGCACCATATATTTT. As protein: CASSPPGRGGTIYF. Using reference TRBV18 and TRBJ1-3 for the parts outside the CDR3, the full variable domain is NAGVMQNPRHLVRRRGQEARLRCSPMKGHSHVYWYRQLPEEGLKFMVYLQKENIIDESGMPKERFSAEFPKEGPSILRIQQVVRGDSAAYFCASSPPGRGGTIYFGEGSWLTVV.

The chain is built from TRBV30 and TRBJ2-3; D uncertain. V was shortened by 3 bases and J by 7 bases, with 11 bases between the two germline ends. The germline V gene has CDR1 GTSNPN and CDR2 SVGIG (reference sequence). There are 12 residues in the CDR3. The CDR3 DNA is TGTGCCTGGAGAAAGGGCACCTATACGCAGTATTTT. Translating gives CAWRKGTYTQYF.

The gene calls are TRBV28 and TRBJ1-1; tentatively, D is TRBD1 (5 bases). Germline CDR1 reads MDHEN; CDR2 reads SYDVKM. The CDR3 is 15 residues long. V was shortened by 6 bases and J by 3 bases, with 17 bases between the two germline ends. In DNA form, the CDR3 reads TGTGCCAGCAGGCCCCCAGGGTTGGGGGACACTGAAGCTTTCTTT. Translating gives CASRPPGLGDTEAFF.

Remarks on this clone: Other DNA sequences in this sample translate to the same CDR3. This chain joins TRBV5-1 and TRBJ2-5; either TRBD1 or TRBD2 may fit D (5 bases each). Trimming took 4 bases from V and 5 from J, leaving 18 bases between them. CDR1 SGHRS and CDR2 YFSETQ come from the germline V gene. This CDR3 is 15 amino acids long. The CDR3 nucleotides read TGCGCCAGCAGCCTGATGGGGACCGGCGAGGAGACCCAGTACTTC. Protein product: CASSLMGTGEETQYF.

The chain uses TRBV5-4 and TRBJ2-1; 10 nucleotides align to TRBD2. This CDR3 has 19 amino acids. CDR1 SGHNT and CDR2 YYREEE come from the germline V gene (reference sequence). The J segment lost 9 bases and the V segment lost 0 bases, leaving 18 bases of the junction unmatched. CDR3 in amino acids: CASSLALTSGIYDPGEQFF. In DNA form, the CDR3 reads TGTGCCAGCAGCTTGGCCTTAACTAGCGGGATTTACGATCCGGGTGAGCAGTTCTTC.

The table lists this clone with a count of one. The chain links TRBV2 to TRBJ1-3; D might be TRBD1 (5 bases). CDR1 and CDR2 (germline): SNHLY, FYNNEI. This CDR3 has 16 amino acids. The V end was cut by 5 bases, the J end by 3 bases, with 17 bases between. The CDR3 is CASSKRTGTGGNTIYF. The CDR3 bases are TGTGCCAGCAGTAAGCGAACCGGGACGGGTGGAAACACCATATATTTT.